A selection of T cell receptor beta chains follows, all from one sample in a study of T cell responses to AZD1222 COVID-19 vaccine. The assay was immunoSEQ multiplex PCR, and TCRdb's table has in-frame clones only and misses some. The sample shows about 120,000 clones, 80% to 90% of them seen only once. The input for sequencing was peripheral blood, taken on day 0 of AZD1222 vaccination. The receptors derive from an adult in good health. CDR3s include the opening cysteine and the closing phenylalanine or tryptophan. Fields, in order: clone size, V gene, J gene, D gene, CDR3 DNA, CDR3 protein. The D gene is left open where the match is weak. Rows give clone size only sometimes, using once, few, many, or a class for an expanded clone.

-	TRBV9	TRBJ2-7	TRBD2	TGTGCCAGCAGCGTAGCGGGAGGGCCGGGATACGAGCAGTACTTC	CASSVAGGPGYEQYF
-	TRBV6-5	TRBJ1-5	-	TGTGCCAGCAAATGGGATGTTGGAAATCAGCCCCAGCATTTT	CASKWDVGNQPQHF
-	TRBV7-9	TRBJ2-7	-	TGTGCCAGCAGCTTTCAGGGACCCTACGAGCAGTACTTC	CASSFQGPYEQYF
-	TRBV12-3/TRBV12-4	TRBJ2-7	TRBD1	TGTGCCAGCAGTAGGACAGGGGGCCTCGAGCAGTACTTC	CASSRTGGLEQYF
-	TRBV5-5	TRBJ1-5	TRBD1	TGTGCCAGCAGCCAGAGACAGGGGATCGGTCAGCCCCAGCATTTT	CASSQRQGIGQPQHF
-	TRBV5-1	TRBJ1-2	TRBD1	TGCGCCAGCAGCCCGGGGGACAGGGTCTTCTATGGCTACACCTTC	CASSPGDRVFYGYTF
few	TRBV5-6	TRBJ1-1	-	TGTGCCAGCAGCTTGGTGGGGGCCGCCGAAGCTTTCTTT	CASSLVGAAEAFF
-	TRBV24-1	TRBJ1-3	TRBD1	TGTGCCACCAGTGACCCGGACAGGGGAAACACCATATATTTT	CATSDPDRGNTIYF
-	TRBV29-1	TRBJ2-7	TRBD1	TGCAGCGTGGGACAGGGGACCCACTACGAGCAGTACTTC	CSVGQGTHYEQYF
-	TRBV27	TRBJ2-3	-	TGTGCCAGCAGTTTAGGGCCCACAGATACGCAGTATTTT	CASSLGPTDTQYF
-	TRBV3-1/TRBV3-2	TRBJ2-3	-	TGTGCCAGCAGCATACGGCCGTCCACAGATACGCAGTATTTT	CASSIRPSTDTQYF
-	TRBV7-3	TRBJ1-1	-	TGTGCCAGCAGCTTAGGGTCGGGGTTCGGCACTGAAGCTTTCTTT	CASSLGSGFGTEAFF
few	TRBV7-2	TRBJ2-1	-	TGTGCCAGCAGCGGAAGACAGAGGTCCTACAATGAGCAGTTCTTC	CASSGRQRSYNEQFF
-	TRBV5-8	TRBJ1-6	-	TGTGCCAGCAGCCGGGCAGGGCGACCCCTTTCACCCCTCCACTTT	CASSRAGRPLSPLHF
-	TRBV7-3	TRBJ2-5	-	TGTGCCAGCAGCTCCCACAGTAATGACGAGACCCAGTACTTC	CASSSHSNDETQYF
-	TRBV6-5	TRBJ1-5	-	TGTGCCAGCGCGGGGGATAGCAATCAGCCCCAGCATTTT	CASAGDSNQPQHF
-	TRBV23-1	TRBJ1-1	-	TGCGCCAGCAGTCAATCGGGGGCAGGGCGGGTGCGGTACACTGAAGCTTTCTTT	CASSQSGAGRVRYTEAFF
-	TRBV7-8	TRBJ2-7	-	TGTGCCAGCAGCTTGGAGGGGCGGGGTCCCTACGAGCAGTACTTC	CASSLEGRGPYEQYF
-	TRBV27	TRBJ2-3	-	TGTGCCAGCAGTTTTGGCGAAGGGAGCACAGATACGCAGTATTTT	CASSFGEGSTDTQYF
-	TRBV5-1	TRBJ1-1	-	TGCGCCAGCAGCTTGGTTCGGGGGACGAACACTGAAGCTTTCTTT	CASSLVRGTNTEAFF
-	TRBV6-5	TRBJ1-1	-	TGTGCCAGCACGGGCCTAGGTCCGGCCACTGAAGCTTTCTTT	CASTGLGPATEAFF
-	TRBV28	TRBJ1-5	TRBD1	TGTGCCAGCAGCCCGGACAGGCTTGGCAATCAGCCCCAGCATTTT	CASSPDRLGNQPQHF
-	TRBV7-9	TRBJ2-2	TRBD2	TGTGCCAGCAGAGGTACTAGCGGGAGCCGGAACACCGGGGAGCTGTTTTTT	CASRGTSGSRNTGELFF
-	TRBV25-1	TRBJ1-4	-	TGTGCCAGCTCATGGGGGAGGCAAGAAAAACTGTTTTTT	CASSWGRQEKLFF
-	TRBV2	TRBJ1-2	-	TGTGCCAGCTCGCTACAGAGCAACTATGGCTACACCTTC	CASSLQSNYGYTF
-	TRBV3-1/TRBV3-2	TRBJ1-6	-	TGTGCCAGCAGCCAAGAAGGCGGGCCCCTCCACTTT	CASSQEGGPLHF